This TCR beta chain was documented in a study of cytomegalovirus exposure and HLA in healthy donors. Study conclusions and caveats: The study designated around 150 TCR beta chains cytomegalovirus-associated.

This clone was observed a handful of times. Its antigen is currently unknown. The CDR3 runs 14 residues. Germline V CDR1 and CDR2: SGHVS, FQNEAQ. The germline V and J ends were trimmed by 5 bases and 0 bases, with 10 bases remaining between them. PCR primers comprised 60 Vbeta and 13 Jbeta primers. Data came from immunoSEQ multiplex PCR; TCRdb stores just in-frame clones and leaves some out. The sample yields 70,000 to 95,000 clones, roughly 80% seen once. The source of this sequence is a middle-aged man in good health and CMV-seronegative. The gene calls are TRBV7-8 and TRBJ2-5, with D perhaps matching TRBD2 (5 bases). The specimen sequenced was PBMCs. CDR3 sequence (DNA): TGTGCCAGCAGCCGGGGAAGGAACCAAGAGACCCAGTACTTC. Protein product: CASSRGRNQETQYF.